The next 20 T cell receptor beta chains were all read from a single sample in a study of control samples from healthy donors and cancer patients. TCRdb's table, derived via immunoSEQ multiplex PCR, lists solely in-frame clones and lacks some. This table has about 40,000 clones, more than 85% appearing once. The sample consisted of blood. These receptors were taken from a woman in her 50s in good health.

The V call is TRBV5-1, the J call TRBJ2-3; D call uncertain. The CDR3 runs to 17 residues. CDR1 is SGHRS, CDR2 YFSETQ, per germline. V lost 4 bases to trimming and J lost 2 bases, with 20 bases between them. The DNA for the CDR3 is TGCGCCAGCAGCCCTCCGAGTAGGAAAACACCCACAGATACGCAGTATTTT. It translates to CASSPPSRKTPTDTQYF.

The rearrangement joins TRBV7-8 to TRBJ1-4; 7 positions match TRBD1. The CDR3 spans 14 residues. CDR1 SGHVS and CDR2 FQNEAQ come from the germline V gene. Trimming at V came to 5 bases and at J to 8 bases, leaving 8 bases not matched to a gene. This CDR3 reads CASSPRGRGEKLFF. The CDR3 DNA reads TGTGCCAGCAGCCCAAGGGGGCGGGGGGAAAAACTGTTTTTT.

The J gene is TRBJ1-3, the V gene TRBV5-5; TRBD1 agrees at 9 bases. The CDR3 length is 16 residues. Germline trimming cut 3 bases from V and 3 bases from J; bases unmatched to any gene: 7. Germline CDR1 is SGHKS and CDR2 is YYEKEE (reference sequence). CDR3 sequence: CASSYGTGSFGNTIYF. CDR3 nucleotides: TGTGCCAGCAGCTACGGGACAGGGAGCTTTGGAAACACCATATATTTT.

The chain has TRBV2 and TRBJ1-2; no clear D gene. Trimming removed 7 bases at V and 3 bases at J, with 15 bases between. The CDR3 loop spans 14 amino acids. From germline, CDR1 is SNHLY and CDR2 FYNNEI. CDR3 sequence reads: CASILEAGDYGYTF. The CDR3 region has the DNA TGTGCCAGCATCCTCGAGGCGGGAGACTATGGCTACACCTTC.

The chain couples TRBV19 to TRBJ2-7; D might be TRBD1 or TRBD2, each matching 5 bases. This CDR3 region has 14 residues. V lost 4 bases and J lost 2, with 12 bases in between. CDR1 and CDR2 (germline): LNHDA, SQIVND (reference sequence). CDR3 in DNA: TGTGCCAGTAGTACCCGGGACGGACCCTACGAGCAGTACTTC. It yields the protein CASSTRDGPYEQYF.

The rearrangement links TRBV15 to TRBJ1-1; no clear D. CDR3 length equals 14 residues. Germline V gives CDR1 LNHNV, CDR2 YYDKDF (reference sequence). V was trimmed by 4 bases and J by 1 base, leaving 10 bases between them. Written as DNA, the CDR3 is TGTGCCACCAGCACCCAGCTCCCGAACACTGAAGCTTTCTTT. It yields the protein CATSTQLPNTEAFF.

The sample holds one count of this clone. This chain joins TRBV28 and TRBJ2-2, with D possibly TRBD2 on 6 matching bases. Between the trimmed V and J ends, which lost 8 bases and 0 bases, there was a span of 10 bases. Germline V lookup: CDR1 MDHEN, CDR2 SYDVKM. CDR3 length: 14 residues. CDR3 coding DNA: TGTGCCAGCTTGGGACTTACGAACACCGGGGAGCTGTTTTTT. Translated, it gives CASLGLTNTGELFF. Variable domain in full (rest from reference TRBV28 and TRBJ2-2): DVKVTQSSRYLVKRTGEKVFLECVQDMDHENMFWYRQDPGLGLRLIYFSYDVKMKEKGDIPEGYSVSREKKERFSLILESASTNQTSMYLCASLGLTNTGELFFGEGSRLTVL.

This clone was seen just once. The chain joins TRBV5-4 to TRBJ2-6; 8 positions agree with TRBD1. V lost 3 bases, J lost 2 bases, and 4 bases stayed unmatched. Germline V gene sequence: CDR1 SGHNT, CDR2 YYREEE (reference sequence). The CDR3 consists of 16 residues. The CDR3 bases are TGTGCCAGCAGCTCCAGGGGGCGCGCTGGGGCCAACGTCCTGACTTTC. It specifies CASSSRGRAGANVLTF.

The chain carries TRBV11-3 and TRBJ2-1; D gene uncertain. The length of the CDR3 is 16 residues. CDR1 is SGHNT and CDR2 is YENEEA in the germline V gene. Trimming stripped 0 bases from V and 2 bases from J, with 11 bases between. DNA of the CDR3: TGTGCCAGCAGCTTAGAGGGTGGATCAGCCTACAATGAGCAGTTCTTC. Translated: CASSLEGGSAYNEQFF. Supplemented by reference TRBV11-3 and TRBJ2-1, the full variable domain reads EAGVVQSPRYKIIEKKQPVAFWCNPISGHNTLYWYLQNLGQGPELLIRYENEEAVDDSQLPKDRFSAERLKGVDSTLKIQPAELGDSAVYLCASSLEGGSAYNEQFFGPGTRLTVL.

This clone was found once. The chain couples TRBV6-4 to TRBJ2-1; the D is unclear. The CDR3 loop spans 10 amino acids. From germline, CDR1 is MRHNA and CDR2 SNTAGT. V was shortened by 7 bases and J by 8 bases, with 6 bases between the two germline ends. For the CDR3, the DNA is TGTGCCAGCAATCTCGATGAGCAGTTCTTC. Translated, it gives CASNLDEQFF.

The rearrangement uses TRBV7-2 and TRBJ1-6; D unclear. The CDR3 has 12 amino acids. Trimming took 5 bases from V and 10 from J, leaving 9 bases between them. Germline V gives CDR1 SGHTA, CDR2 FQGNSA. The CDR3 DNA reads TGTGCCAGCAGCCTGGATCAGTCACCCCTCCACTTT. Translating it yields CASSLDQSPLHF.

Notes on this clone: Sequence at one end of the junction differs from germline and may be a read error. This sequence joins TRBV20-1 and TRBJ2-2; no firm D call. Per the germline V gene, CDR1 is DFQATT and CDR2 is SNEGSKA (reference sequence). There are 11 residues in the CDR3. The CDR3 protein is CSARDTGELFF. The CDR3 nucleotides are TGCAGTGCTCGAGACACCGGGGAGCTGTTTTTT.

This chain connects TRBV19 to TRBJ2-5, with D possibly being TRBD1 or TRBD2 (6 bases each). Germline V gives CDR1 LNHDA, CDR2 SQIVND (reference sequence). The CDR3 sequence is 13 residues long. V shed 8 bases and J shed 5 bases, with 15 bases lying between them. The CDR3 coding sequence is TGTGCCAGTCGGAGGGGGGTTCGGGAGACCCAGTACTTC. This codes for CASRRGVRETQYF.

The J gene is TRBJ2-7, the V gene TRBV6-5, with D perhaps given as TRBD1 or TRBD2 (5 bases each). The CDR3 consists of 15 residues. Germline assignment: CDR1 MNHEY and CDR2 SVGAGI. The V gene lost 2 bases and the J gene lost 0 bases, with 11 bases spanning the gap. This chain's CDR3 is CASSYEGLSSYEQYF. The CDR3 DNA reads TGTGCCAGCAGTTACGAGGGGCTTAGCTCCTACGAGCAGTACTTC.

The chain uses TRBV19 and TRBJ1-5; D is uncertain. This CDR3 comprises 12 residues. CDR1 and CDR2 from the germline V gene are LNHDA and SQIVND (reference sequence). Trimming removed 4 bases from V and 11 bases from J, with 12 bases in between. For the CDR3, the DNA is TGTGCCAGTAGTAGCCTACCGTCGGCCCAGCATTTT. This codes for CASSSLPSAQHF.

The chain uses TRBV15 and TRBJ2-7; D unresolved. Germline CDR1 and CDR2: LNHNV and YYDKDF (reference sequence). CDR3 size: 14 residues. The V end lost 0 bases, the J end lost 2 bases, and 8 bases lay between the germline ends. The CDR3 spells CATSRDLGPYEQYF. In DNA, the CDR3 is TGTGCCACCAGCAGAGATCTCGGGCCCTACGAGCAGTACTTC.

The chain is built from TRBV7-2 and TRBJ1-2; 8 bases are a match to TRBD1. The CDR3 extends over 14 amino acids. Germline V gene lookup returns CDR1 SGHTA and CDR2 FQGNSA. V gave up 5 bases and J gave up 8 bases; unmatched junction bases: 10. CDR3 residues: CASSLQRTGSGYTF. CDR3 bases: TGTGCCAGCAGCCTCCAGCGGACAGGGAGCGGCTACACCTTC. The variable domain in full, completed from reference TRBV7-2 and TRBJ1-2, reads GAGVSQSPSNKVTEKGKDVELRCDPISGHTALYWYRQSLGQGLEFLIYFQGNSAPDKSGLPSDRFSAERTGGSVSTLTIQRTQQEDSAVYLCASSLQRTGSGYTFGSGTRLTVV.

The V call is TRBV27, the J call TRBJ1-2; the match to TRBD1 covers 7 bases. The germline gives CDR1 MNHEY, CDR2 SMNVEV (reference sequence). The V segment lost 0 bases and the J segment 1 base; nucleotides outside the gene matches: 5. The CDR3 has 16 amino acids. The CDR3 bases are TGTGCCAGCAGTTTATCGTTCAGGGGGTTTAACTATGGCTACACCTTC. It yields the protein CASSLSFRGFNYGYTF.

This chain uses TRBV5-1 with TRBJ2-3, with 13 positions matching TRBD2. The V segment lost 0 bases and the J segment 7 bases; nucleotides outside the gene matches: 2. The CDR3 has 15 amino acids. CDR1 is SGHRS, CDR2 YFSETQ, per germline. The CDR3 protein is CASSLGTSGGNTQYF. CDR3 coding DNA: TGCGCCAGCAGCTTGGGGACTAGCGGGGGTAATACGCAGTATTTT.

For the CDR3, the DNA is TGTGCCAGCAGCTGGGGTAGCGGGGGGGCCAATGAGCAGTTCTTC. Translation gives CASSWGSGGANEQFF. The genes are TRBV7-9 and TRBJ2-1; 11 bases are shared with TRBD2. The length of the CDR3 is 15 residues. CDR1 and CDR2 from the germline V gene are SEHNR and FQNEAQ (reference sequence). J was trimmed by 6 bases and V by 4 bases; bases with no gene match: 5. The full variable domain, completed using reference TRBV7-9 and TRBJ2-1, is DTGVSQNPRHKITKRGQNVTFRCDPISEHNRLYWYRQTLGQGPEFLTYFQNEAQLEKSRLLSDRFSAERPKGSFSTLEIQRTEQGDSAMYLCASSWGSGGANEQFFGPGTRLTVL.